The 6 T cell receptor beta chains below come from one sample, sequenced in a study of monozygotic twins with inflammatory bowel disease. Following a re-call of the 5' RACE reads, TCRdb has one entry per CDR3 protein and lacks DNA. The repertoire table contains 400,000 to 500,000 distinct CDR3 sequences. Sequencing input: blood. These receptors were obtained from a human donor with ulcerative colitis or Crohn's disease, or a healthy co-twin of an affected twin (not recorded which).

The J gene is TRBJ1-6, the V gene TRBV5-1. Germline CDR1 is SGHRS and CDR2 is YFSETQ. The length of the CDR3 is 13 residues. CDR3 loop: CASTGGGRSPLHF.

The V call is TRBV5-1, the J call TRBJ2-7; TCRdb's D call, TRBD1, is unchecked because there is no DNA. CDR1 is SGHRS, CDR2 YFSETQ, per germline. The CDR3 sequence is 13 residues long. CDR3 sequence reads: CASSPRTDYEQYF.

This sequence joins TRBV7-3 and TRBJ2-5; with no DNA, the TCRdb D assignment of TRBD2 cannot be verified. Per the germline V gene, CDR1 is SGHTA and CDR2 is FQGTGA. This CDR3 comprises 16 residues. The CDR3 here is CASSLTGLAVQETQYF. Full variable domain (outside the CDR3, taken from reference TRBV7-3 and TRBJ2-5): GAGVSQTPSNKVTEKGKYVELRCDPISGHTALYWYRQSLGQGPEFLIYFQGTGAADDSGLPNDRFFAVRPEGSVSTLKIQRTERGDSAVYLCASSLTGLAVQETQYFGPGTRLLVL.

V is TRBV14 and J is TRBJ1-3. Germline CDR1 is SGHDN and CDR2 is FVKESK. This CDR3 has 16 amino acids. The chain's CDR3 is CASSQVAGSSGNTIYF.

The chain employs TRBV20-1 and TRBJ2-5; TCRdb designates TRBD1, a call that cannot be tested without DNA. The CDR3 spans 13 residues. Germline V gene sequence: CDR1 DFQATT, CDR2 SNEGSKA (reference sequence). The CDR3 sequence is CSATLDRAETQYF.

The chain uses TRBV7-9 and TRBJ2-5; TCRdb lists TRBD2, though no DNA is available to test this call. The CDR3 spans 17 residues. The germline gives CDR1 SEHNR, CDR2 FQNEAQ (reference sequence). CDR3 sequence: CASSPRTSGSEAETQYF.